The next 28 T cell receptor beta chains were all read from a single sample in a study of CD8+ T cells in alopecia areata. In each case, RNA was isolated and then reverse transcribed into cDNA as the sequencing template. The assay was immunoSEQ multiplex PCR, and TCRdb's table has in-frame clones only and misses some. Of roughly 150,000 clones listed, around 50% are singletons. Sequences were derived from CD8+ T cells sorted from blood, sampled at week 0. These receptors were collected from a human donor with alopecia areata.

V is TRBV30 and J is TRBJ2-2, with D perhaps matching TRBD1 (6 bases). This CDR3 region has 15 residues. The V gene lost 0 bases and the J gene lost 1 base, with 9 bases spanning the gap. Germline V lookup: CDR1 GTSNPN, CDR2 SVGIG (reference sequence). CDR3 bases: TGTGCCTGGAGTGTTGCGACAGGGAACACCGGGGAGCTGTTTTTT. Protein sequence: CAWSVATGNTGELFF.

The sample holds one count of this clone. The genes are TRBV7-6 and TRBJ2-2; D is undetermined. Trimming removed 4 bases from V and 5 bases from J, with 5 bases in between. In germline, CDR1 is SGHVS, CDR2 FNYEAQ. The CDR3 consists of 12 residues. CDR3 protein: CASSSPTGELFF. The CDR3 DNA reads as TGTGCCAGCAGCTCCCCGACCGGGGAGCTGTTTTTT.

In DNA, the CDR3 is TGCGCCAGCAGCCAGGAGCGCACTATTGGCTACGAGCAGTACTTC. Translating it yields CASSQERTIGYEQYF. This sequence joins TRBV4-3 and TRBJ2-7; D unresolved. CDR1 is LGHNA and CDR2 is YSLEER in the germline V gene. This CDR3 region has 15 residues. Deletions cut 3 bases from V and 3 bases from J, with 15 bases between.

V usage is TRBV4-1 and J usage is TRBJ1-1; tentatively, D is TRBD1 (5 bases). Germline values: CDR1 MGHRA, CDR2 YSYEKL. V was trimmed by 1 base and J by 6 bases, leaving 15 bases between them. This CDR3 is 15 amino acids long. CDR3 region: CASSQGSGSNAEAFF. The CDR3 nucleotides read TGCGCCAGCAGCCAAGGCTCAGGGAGTAATGCTGAAGCTTTCTTT.

The CDR3 DNA reads as TGTGCCAGCAGTGAATTAGGGACCTCCTACGAGCAGTACTTC. Protein: CASSELGTSYEQYF. The chain joins TRBV2 to TRBJ2-7; D is tentatively TRBD1 or TRBD2 (5 bases each). V lost 2 bases and J lost 0, with 8 bases in between. Germline CDR1 and CDR2: SNHLY and FYNNEI. This CDR3 is 14 amino acids long.

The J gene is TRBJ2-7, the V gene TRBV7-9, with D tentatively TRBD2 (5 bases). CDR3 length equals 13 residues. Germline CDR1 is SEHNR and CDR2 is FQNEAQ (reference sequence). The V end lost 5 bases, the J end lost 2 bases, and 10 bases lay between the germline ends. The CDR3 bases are TGTGCCAGCAGCCCGGGGAGAACCTACGAGCAGTACTTC. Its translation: CASSPGRTYEQYF.

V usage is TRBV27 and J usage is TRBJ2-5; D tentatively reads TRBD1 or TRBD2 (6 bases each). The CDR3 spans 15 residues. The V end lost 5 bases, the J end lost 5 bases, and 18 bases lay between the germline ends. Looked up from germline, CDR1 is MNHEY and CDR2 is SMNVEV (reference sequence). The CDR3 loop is CASSLGGGRQETQYF. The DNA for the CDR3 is TGTGCCAGCAGTCTTGGAGGGGGTCGTCAGGAGACCCAGTACTTC.

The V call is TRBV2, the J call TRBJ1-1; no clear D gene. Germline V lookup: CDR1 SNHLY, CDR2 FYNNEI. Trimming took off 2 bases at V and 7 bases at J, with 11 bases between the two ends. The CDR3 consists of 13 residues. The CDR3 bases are TGTGCCAGCAGTGAATCGTCAGCGAATGAAGCTTTCTTT. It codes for CASSESSANEAFF.

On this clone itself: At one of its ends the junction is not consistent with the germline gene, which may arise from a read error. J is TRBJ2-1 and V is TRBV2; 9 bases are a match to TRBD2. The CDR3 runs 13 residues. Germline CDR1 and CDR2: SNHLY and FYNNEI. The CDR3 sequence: CASSEAPGLALIF. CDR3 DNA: TGTGCCAGCAGTGAAGCCCCGGGACTAGCCCTCATCTTC.

The DNA of the CDR3 is TGTGCCAGCAGCTTAGTAATCGAGACCCAGTACTTC. Encoded protein: CASSLVIETQYF. The chain is built from TRBV11-2 and TRBJ2-5; D uncertain. This CDR3 comprises 12 residues. Germline assignment: CDR1 SGHAT and CDR2 FQNNGV. The V and J ends lost 1 base and 5 bases respectively, with 5 bases between them.

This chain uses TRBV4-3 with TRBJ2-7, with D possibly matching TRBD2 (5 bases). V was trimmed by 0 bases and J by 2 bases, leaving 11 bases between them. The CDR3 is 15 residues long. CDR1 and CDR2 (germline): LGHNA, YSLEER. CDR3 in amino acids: CASSQDSGATYEQYF. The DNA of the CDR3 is TGCGCCAGCAGCCAAGACAGCGGAGCAACCTACGAGCAGTACTTC.

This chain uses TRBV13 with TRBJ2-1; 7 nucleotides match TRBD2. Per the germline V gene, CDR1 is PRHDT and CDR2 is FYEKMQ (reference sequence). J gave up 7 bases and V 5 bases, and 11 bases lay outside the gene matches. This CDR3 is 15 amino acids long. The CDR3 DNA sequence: TGTGCCAGCAGCCAGAGCGGGGCCGGACCTAATGAGCAGTTCTTC. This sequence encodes CASSQSGAGPNEQFF.

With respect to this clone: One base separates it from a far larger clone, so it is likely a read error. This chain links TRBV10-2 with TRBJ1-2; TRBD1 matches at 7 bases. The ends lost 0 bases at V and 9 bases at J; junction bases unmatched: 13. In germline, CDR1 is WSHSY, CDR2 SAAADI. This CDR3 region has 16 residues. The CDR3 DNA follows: TGCGCCAGCAGTGAGTCTGCGGACAGGTTCGGAGGTTGCTACACCTTC. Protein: CASSESADRFGGCYTF.

The CDR3 nucleotides are TGCAGCGTCCAAGGACAGTCGGCTGAAGCTTTCTTT. It codes for CSVQGQSAEAFF. The V call is TRBV29-1, the J call TRBJ1-1, with D perhaps matching TRBD1 (6 bases). The CDR3 runs to 12 residues. V lost 6 bases and J 6 bases, leaving 14 bases between the germline ends. The germline CDR1 and CDR2 sequences are SQVTM and ANQGSEA.

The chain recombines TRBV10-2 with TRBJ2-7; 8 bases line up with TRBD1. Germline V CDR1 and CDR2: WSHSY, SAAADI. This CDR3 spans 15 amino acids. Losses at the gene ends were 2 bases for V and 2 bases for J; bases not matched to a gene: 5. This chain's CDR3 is CASSEGQGAAYEQYF. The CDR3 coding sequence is TGCGCCAGCAGTGAGGGGCAGGGGGCGGCCTACGAGCAGTACTTC.

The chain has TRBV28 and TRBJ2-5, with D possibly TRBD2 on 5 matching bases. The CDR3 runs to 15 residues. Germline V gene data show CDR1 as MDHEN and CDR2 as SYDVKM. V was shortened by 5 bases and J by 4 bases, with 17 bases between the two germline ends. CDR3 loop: CASSPIGEEGETQYF. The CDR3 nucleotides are TGTGCCAGCAGTCCGATCGGGGAAGAGGGAGAGACCCAGTACTTC.

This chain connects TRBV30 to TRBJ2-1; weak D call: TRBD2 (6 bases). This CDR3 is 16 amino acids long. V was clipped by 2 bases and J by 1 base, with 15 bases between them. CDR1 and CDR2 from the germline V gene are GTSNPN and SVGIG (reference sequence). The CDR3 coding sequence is TGTGCCTGGAGTCGGCCGTCCGCGGGGTCCTACAATGAGCAGTTCTTC. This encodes CAWSRPSAGSYNEQFF.

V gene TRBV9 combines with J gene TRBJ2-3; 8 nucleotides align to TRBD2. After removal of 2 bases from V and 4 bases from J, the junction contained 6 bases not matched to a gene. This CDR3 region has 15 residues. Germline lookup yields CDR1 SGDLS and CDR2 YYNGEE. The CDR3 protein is CASSVGGLVADTQYF. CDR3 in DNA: TGTGCCAGCAGCGTGGGGGGACTAGTGGCAGATACGCAGTATTTT.

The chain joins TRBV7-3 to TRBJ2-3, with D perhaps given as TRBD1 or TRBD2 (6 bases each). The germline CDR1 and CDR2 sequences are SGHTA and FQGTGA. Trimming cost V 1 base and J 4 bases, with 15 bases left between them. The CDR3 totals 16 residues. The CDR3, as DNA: TGTGCCAGCAGCTTAAATGCGGGACACATGGCAGATACGCAGTATTTT. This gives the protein CASSLNAGHMADTQYF.

The CDR3 loop is CASGGGLAGHRGQYF. CDR3 DNA sequence: TGTGCCAGCGGTGGGGGACTAGCGGGGCACCGGGGGCAGTATTTT. The V call is TRBV6-4, the J call TRBJ2-3; 13 nucleotides line up with TRBD2. The CDR3 consists of 15 residues. Germline trimming cut 8 bases from V and 11 bases from J; bases unmatched to any gene: 13. The V gene's germline CDR1 is MRHNA and CDR2 SNTAGT.

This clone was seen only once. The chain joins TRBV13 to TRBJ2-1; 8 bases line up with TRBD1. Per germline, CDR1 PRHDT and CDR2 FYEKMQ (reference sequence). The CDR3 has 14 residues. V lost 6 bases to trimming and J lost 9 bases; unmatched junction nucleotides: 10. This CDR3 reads CASRPGGGTGEQFF. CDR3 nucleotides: TGTGCCAGCAGGCCAGGGGGCGGGACTGGTGAGCAGTTCTTC.

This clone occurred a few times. The CDR3 here is CAWRAGYGYTF. DNA for the CDR3: TGTGCCTGGAGGGCAGGGTATGGCTACACCTTC. This chain joins TRBV30 and TRBJ1-2; D perhaps matches TRBD1 (5 bases). This CDR3 has 11 amino acids. Trimming took off 3 bases at V and 5 bases at J, with 7 bases between the two ends. In germline, CDR1 is GTSNPN, CDR2 SVGIG (reference sequence).

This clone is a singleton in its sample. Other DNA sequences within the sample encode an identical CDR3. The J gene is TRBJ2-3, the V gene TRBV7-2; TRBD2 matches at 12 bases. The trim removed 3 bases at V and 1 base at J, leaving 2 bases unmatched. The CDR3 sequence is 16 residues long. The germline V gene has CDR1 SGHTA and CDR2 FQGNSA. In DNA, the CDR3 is TGTGCCAGCAGCTTGACTAGCGGGGGCCGCACAGATACGCAGTATTTT. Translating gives CASSLTSGGRTDTQYF.

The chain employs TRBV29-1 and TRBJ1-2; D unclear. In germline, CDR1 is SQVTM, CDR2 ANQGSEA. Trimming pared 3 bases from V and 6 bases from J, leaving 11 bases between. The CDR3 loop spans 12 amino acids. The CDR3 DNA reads TGCAGCGTTGATAGGGCGGGTAATGGCTACACCTTC. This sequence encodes CSVDRAGNGYTF.

Here the CDR3 DNA reads TGTGCCTGGAGTAGAGGGGCGAGCACAGATACGCAGTATTTT. Its translation is CAWSRGASTDTQYF. The chain joins TRBV30 to TRBJ2-3; D is perhaps TRBD1 or TRBD2 (5 bases each). This CDR3 region has 14 residues. Germline assignment: CDR1 GTSNPN and CDR2 SVGIG (reference sequence). V dropped 2 bases and J dropped 0 bases, with 9 bases sitting between them.

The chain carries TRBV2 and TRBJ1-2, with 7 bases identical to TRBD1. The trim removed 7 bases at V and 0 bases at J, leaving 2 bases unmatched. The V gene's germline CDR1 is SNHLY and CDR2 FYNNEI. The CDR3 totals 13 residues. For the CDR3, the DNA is TGTGCCAGCACAGGGGGAGCTAACTATGGCTACACCTTC. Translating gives CASTGGANYGYTF.

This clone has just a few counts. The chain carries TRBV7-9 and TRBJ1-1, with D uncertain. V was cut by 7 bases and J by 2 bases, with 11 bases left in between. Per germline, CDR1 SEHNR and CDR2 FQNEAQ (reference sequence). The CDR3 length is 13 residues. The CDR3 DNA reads TGTGCCAGCACCGGTGGTATTAACACTGAAGCTTTCTTT. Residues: CASTGGINTEAFF.

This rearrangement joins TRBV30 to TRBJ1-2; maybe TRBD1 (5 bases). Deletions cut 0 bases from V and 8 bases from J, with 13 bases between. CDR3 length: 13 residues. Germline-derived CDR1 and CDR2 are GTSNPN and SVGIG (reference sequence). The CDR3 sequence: CAWSVRGRSGYTF. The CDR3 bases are TGTGCCTGGAGTGTGAGGGGACGATCGGGCTACACCTTC. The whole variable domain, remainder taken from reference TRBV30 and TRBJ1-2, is SQTIHQWPATLVQPVGSPLSLECTVEGTSNPNLYWYRQAAGRGLQLLFYSVGIGQISSEVPQNLSASRPQDRQFILSSKKLLLSDSGFYLCAWSVRGRSGYTFGSGTRLTVV.